The entry below describes one TCR beta chain. Using immunoSEQ multiplex PCR, the repertoire was profiled, and TCRdb retains in-frame clones only, with some absent. Of around 2,000,000 clones listed, around 95% are singletons. This sample was taken from a study of shared clonotypes between healthy human individuals. Study at large: Three plates each covered CD4 naive and memory; CD8 naive two, CD8 memory one.

Deletions cut 4 bases from V and 3 bases from J, with 14 bases between. CDR3 length: 14 residues. In germline, CDR1 is SGHRS, CDR2 YFSETQ. Everyone who donated was a Caucasian adult who lived in Nashville, Tennessee. The chain uses TRBV5-1 and TRBJ2-7, with D unclear. This TCR was sampled from a man between 18 and 29 years old in good health. Material for sequencing was naive CD4+ T cells sorted from blood. Subset here: CD45RA+ positively selected. CDR3 residues: CASSLRNSYYEQYF. CDR3 sequence (DNA): TGCGCCAGCAGCCTCCGAAACTCTTACTACGAGCAGTACTTC.